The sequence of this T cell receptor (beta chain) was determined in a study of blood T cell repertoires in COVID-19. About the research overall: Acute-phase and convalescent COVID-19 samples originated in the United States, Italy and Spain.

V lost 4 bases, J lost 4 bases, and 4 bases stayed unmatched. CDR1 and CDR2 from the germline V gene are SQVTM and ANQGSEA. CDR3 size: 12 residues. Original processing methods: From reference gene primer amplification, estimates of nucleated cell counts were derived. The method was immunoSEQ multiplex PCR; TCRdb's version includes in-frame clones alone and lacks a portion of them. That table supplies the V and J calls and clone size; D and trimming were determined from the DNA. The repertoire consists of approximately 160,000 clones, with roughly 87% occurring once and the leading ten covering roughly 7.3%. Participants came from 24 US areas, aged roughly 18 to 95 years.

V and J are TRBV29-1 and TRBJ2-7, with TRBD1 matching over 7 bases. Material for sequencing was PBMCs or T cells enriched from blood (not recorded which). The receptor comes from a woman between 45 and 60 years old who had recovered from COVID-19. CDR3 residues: CSVGTGYYEQYF. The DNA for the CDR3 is TGCAGCGTTGGGACAGGTTATTACGAGCAGTACTTC.